This T cell receptor (beta chain) came from a study of blood T cell repertoires in COVID-19. How the authors handled the data: Estimated nucleated cell counts came from reference gene primer amplification. Here immunoSEQ multiplex PCR was the method, and the copy in TCRdb shows in-frame clones only, minus some. V and J calls and clone size are as listed in that table; D and trimming were resolved from the DNA. The data show under 50,000 clones, 70% to 90% seen once. Trimming took 6 bases from V and 2 from J; bases not matched to a gene: 5. Per germline, CDR1 LNHDA and CDR2 SQIVND (reference sequence). This CDR3 region has 14 residues.

Sample: peripheral blood. The clonotype comes from a man between 65 and 85 years old with active COVID-19. The rearrangement links TRBV19 to TRBJ2-3; 7 bases line up with TRBD1. For the CDR3, the DNA is TGTGCCAGTAGGACAGGGTCATCCACAGATACGCAGTATTTT. Its protein is CASRTGSSTDTQYF.